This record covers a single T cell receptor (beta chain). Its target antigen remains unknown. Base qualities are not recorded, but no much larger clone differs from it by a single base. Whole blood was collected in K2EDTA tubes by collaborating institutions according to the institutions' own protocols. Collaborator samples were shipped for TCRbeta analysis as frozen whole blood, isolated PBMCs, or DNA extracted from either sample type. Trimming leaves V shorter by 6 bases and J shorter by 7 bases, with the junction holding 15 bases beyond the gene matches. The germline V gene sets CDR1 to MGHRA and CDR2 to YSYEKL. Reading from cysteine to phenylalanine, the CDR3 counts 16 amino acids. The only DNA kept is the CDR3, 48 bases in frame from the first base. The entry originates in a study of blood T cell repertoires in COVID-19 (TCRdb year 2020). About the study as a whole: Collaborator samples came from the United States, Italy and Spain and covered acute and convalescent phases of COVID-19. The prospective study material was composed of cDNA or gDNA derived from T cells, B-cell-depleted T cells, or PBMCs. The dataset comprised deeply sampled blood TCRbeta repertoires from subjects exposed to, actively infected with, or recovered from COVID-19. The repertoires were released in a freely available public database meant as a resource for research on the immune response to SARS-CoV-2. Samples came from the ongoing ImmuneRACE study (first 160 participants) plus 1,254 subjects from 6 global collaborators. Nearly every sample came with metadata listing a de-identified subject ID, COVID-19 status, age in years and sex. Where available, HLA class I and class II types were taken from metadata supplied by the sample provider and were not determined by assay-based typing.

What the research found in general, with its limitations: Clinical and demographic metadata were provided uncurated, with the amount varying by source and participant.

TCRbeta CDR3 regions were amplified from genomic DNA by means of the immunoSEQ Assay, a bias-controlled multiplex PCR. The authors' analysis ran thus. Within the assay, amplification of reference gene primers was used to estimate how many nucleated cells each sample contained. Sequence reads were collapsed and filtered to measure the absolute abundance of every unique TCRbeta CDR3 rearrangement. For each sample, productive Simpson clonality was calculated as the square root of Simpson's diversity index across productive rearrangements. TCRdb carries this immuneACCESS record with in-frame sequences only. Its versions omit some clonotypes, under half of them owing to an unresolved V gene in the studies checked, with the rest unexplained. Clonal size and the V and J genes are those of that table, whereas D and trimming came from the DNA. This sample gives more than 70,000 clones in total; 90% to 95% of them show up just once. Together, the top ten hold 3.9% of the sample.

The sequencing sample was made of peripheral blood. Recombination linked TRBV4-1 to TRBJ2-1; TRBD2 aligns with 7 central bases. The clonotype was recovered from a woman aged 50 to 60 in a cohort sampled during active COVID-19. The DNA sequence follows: TGCGCCAGCAGTCAGGAGCTAGCGGTCTTAGGGAATGAGCAGTTCTTC. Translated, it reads CASSQELAVLGNEQFF.